This T cell receptor beta chain appears in the sequencing data of a study of T cell responses to AZD1222 COVID-19 vaccine. TCRdb's table, derived via immunoSEQ multiplex PCR, lists solely in-frame clones and lacks some. The table includes over 150,000 clones, 92% detected once. Study conclusions and caveats: Baseline seropositivity occurred in only a handful of AZD1222 recipients. A mostly white British donor set with more females was recruited, and clonal diversity was possibly underestimated. Of spike-specific TCRs, nearly half reportedly target regions left unmutated in variants.

Notes on this clone: Its antigen is still unknown.

The TCR comes from an adult in good health. The sample was peripheral blood, taken on day 0 of MenACWY control vaccination.

CDR3 nucleotide sequence: TGTGCCAGCAGCTTGCTCCCCCCGACTAGCGGGATCTACAATGAGCAGTTCTTC. Its protein product is CASSLLPPTSGIYNEQFF. V usage is TRBV7-6 and J usage is TRBJ2-1; 11 bases map to TRBD2. Germline V lookup: CDR1 SGHVS, CDR2 FNYEAQ. V shed 3 bases, J shed 3 bases, and the junction held 10 bases outside the gene matches. This CDR3 has 18 residues. Complete variable domain (other parts from reference TRBV7-6 and TRBJ2-1): GAGVSQSPRYKVTKRGQDVALRCDPISGHVSLYWYRQALGQGPEFLTYFNYEAQQDKSGLPNDRFSAERPEGSISTLTIQRTEQRDSAMYRCASSLLPPTSGIYNEQFFGPGTRLTVL.